This T cell receptor (beta chain) was obtained from a study of blood T cells in healthy people across ages. Germline values: CDR1 MDHEN, CDR2 SYDVKM. The CDR3 has 12 amino acids. Trimming shortened V by 4 bases and J by 8 bases, and 8 bases separated the two germline ends. The authors ran a second PCR of 7 to 11 cycles using a sample-barcoded 5' primer and a J-beta primer mix. A single record per CDR3 protein comes from TCRdb applying MiXCR to the 5' RACE reads. The profile shows almost 550,000 distinct CDR3 sequences, 24% of them singletons. The same data also contributed to another study, on T cells of mothers and their children. In that study: Nine systemically healthy Caucasian donors: three mothers, six children. Within related and unrelated pairs, thymic selection shapes TCR recombination output in a similar way.

The source of this sequence is a boy between 10 and 17 years old in good health. This chain uses TRBV28 with TRBJ1-4; tentative D call: TRBD1 (6 bases). Input material: blood. CDR3 nucleotides: TGTGCCAGCAGTTCCCAGGGGGAAAAACTGTTTTTT. Protein sequence: CASSSQGEKLFF.